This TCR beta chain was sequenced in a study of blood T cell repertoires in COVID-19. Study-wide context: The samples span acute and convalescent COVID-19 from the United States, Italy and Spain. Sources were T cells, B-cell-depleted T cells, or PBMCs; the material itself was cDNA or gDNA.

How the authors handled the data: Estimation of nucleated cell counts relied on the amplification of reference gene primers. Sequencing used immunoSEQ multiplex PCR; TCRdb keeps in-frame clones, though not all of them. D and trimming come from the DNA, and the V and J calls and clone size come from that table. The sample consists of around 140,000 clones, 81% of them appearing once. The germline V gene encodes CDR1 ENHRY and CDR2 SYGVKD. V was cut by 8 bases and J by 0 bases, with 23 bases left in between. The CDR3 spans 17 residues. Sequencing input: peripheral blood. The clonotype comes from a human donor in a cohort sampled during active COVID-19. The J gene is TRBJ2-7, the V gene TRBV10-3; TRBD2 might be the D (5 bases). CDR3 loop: CAIPPPGTGRSSYEQYF. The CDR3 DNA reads TGTGCCATCCCTCCCCCGGGAACTGGAAGGAGCTCCTACGAGCAGTACTTC.